This T cell receptor (beta chain) was sequenced during a study of control samples from healthy donors and cancer patients. Only in-frame clones appear in the TCRdb table, and some are missing; sequencing was by immunoSEQ multiplex PCR. Among about 18,000 clones listed, roughly 80% were seen once. The CDR3 loop spans 16 amino acids. CDR1 is SQVTM, CDR2 ANQGSEA, per germline. The germline V and J ends were trimmed by 0 bases and 3 bases, with 18 bases remaining between them. The chain recombines TRBV29-1 with TRBJ2-7, with a possible D match to TRBD2 (5 bases). The source is a man of 80 years or more with head and neck cancer. The sequenced sample consisted of PBMCs. The CDR3 protein is CSVEDFGQTGYYEQYF. The CDR3 nucleotides are TGCAGCGTTGAAGATTTCGGGCAGACGGGATACTACGAGCAGTACTTC.